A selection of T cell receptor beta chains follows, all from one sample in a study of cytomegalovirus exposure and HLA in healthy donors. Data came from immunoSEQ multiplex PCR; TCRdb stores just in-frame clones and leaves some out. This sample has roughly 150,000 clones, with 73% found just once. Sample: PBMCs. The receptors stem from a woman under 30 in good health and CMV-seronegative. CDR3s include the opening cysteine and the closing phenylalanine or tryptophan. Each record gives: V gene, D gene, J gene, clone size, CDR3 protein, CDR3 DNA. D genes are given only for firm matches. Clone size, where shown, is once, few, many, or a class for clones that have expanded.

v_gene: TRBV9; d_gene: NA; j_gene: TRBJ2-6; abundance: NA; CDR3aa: CASSVLISGANVLTF; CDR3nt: TGTGCCAGCAGCGTCTTAATCTCTGGGGCCAACGTCCTGACTTTC
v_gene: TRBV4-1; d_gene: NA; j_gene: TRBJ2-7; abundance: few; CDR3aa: CASSQGPGTYEQYF; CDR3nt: TGCGCCAGCAGCCAAGGCCCGGGGACATACGAGCAGTACTTC
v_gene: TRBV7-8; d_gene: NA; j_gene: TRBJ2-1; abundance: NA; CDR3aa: CASSLRQGTYNEQFF; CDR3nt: TGTGCCAGCAGCTTAAGGCAGGGGACCTACAATGAGCAGTTCTTC
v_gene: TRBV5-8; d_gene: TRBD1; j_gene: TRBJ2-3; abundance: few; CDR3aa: CASSVGTGWDTQYF; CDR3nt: TGTGCCAGCAGCGTGGGGACAGGGTGGGATACGCAGTATTTT
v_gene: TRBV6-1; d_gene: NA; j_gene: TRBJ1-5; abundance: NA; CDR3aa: CASSVRTLYQPQHF; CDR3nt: TGTGCCAGCAGTGTCAGGACACTCTATCAGCCCCAGCATTTT
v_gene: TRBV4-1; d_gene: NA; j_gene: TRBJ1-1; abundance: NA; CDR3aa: CASSQDQGSMNTEAFF; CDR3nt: TGCGCCAGCAGCCAAGATCAGGGCAGCATGAACACTGAAGCTTTCTTT
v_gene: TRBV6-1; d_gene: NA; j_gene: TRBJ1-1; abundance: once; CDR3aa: CASSDDRQNTEAFF; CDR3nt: TGTGCCAGCAGTGATGACAGACAGAACACTGAAGCTTTCTTT
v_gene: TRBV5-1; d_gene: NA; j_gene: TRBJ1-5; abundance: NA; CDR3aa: CASSLRGEGQPQHF; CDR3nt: TGCGCCAGCAGCTTGAGAGGGGAGGGTCAGCCCCAGCATTTT
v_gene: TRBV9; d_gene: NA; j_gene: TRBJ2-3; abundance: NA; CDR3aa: CASSVVASRTTDTQYF; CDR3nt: TGTGCCAGCAGCGTAGTAGCTAGCAGGACCACAGATACGCAGTATTTT
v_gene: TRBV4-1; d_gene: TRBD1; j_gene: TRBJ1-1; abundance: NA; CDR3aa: CASSPQGWTEAFF; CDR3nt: TGCGCCAGCAGCCCACAGGGGTGGACTGAAGCTTTCTTT
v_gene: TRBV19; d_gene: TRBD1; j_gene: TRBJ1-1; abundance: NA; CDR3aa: CASSIETGGSEAFF; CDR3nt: TGTGCCAGTAGTATAGAGACAGGGGGGTCTGAAGCTTTCTTT
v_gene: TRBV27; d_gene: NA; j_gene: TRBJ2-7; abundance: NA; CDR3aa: CASSLSHREFSYEQYF; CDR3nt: TGTGCCAGCAGTTTATCCCACAGGGAATTCTCCTACGAGCAGTACTTC
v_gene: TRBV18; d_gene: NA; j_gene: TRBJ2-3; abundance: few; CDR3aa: CASSPGDTYTQYF; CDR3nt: TGTGCCAGCTCACCGGGGGACACCTATACGCAGTATTTT
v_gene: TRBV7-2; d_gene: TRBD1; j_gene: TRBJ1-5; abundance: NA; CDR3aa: CASSSGQVNQPQHF; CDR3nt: TGTGCCAGCAGCTCGGGACAGGTTAATCAGCCCCAGCATTTT
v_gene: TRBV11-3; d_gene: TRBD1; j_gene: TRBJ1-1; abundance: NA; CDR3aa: CASSPQQGRVNTEAFF; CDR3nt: TGTGCCAGCAGCCCTCAACAGGGGCGAGTGAACACTGAAGCTTTCTTT
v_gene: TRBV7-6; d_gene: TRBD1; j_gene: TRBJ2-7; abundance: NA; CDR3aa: CASSPGQASSYEQYF; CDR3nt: TGTGCCAGCAGCCCCGGACAGGCCAGCTCCTACGAGCAGTACTTC
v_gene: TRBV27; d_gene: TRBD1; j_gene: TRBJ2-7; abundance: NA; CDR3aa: CASSATGIYGGASIVF; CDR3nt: TGTGCCAGCAGTGCGACAGGGATTTACGGAGGAGCCAGCATCGTCTTC
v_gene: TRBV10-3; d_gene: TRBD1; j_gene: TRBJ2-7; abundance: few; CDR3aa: CAASAQDRNYEQYF; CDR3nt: TGTGCCGCATCGGCGCAGGACAGGAATTACGAGCAGTACTTC
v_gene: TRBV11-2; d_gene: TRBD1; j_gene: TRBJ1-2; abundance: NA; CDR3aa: CASRGTGADYGYTF; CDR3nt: TGTGCCAGCAGAGGGACAGGGGCCGACTATGGCTACACCTTC
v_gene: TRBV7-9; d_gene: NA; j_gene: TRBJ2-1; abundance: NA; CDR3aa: CASSWAPLNVRNEQFF; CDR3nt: TGTGCCAGCAGCTGGGCTCCACTGAACGTTCGTAATGAGCAGTTCTTC
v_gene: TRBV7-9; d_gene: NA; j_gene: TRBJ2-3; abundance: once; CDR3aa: CASSLRIPADTQYF; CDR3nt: TGTGCCAGCAGCTTAAGAATACCAGCAGATACGCAGTATTTT
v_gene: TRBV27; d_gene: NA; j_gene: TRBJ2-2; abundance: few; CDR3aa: CASSLRVPGELFF; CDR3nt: TGTGCCAGCAGTTTACGCGTGCCCGGGGAGCTGTTTTTT
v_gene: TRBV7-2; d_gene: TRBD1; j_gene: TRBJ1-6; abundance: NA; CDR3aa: CASSLDRGGSPLHF; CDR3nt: TGTGCCAGCAGCCTGGACAGGGGGGGTTCACCCCTCCACTTT
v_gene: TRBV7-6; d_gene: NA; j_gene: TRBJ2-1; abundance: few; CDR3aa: CASSPSGQYNEQFF; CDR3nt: TGTGCCAGCAGCCCTAGCGGACAGTACAATGAGCAGTTCTTC
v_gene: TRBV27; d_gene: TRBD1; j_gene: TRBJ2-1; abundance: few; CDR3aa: CASSGQFDYNEQFF; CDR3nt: TGTGCCAGCTCGGGACAGTTCGACTACAATGAGCAGTTCTTC
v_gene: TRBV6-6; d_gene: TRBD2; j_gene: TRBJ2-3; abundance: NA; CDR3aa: CASTLRGGGAIDTQYF; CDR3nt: TGTGCCAGCACCCTCCGGGGCGGGGGGGCGATAGATACGCAGTATTTT
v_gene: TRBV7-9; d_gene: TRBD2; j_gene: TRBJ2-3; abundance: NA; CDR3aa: CASSTAGGVGSTDTQYF; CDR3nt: TGTGCCAGCAGCACGGCGGGGGGGGTGGGCAGCACAGATACGCAGTATTTT
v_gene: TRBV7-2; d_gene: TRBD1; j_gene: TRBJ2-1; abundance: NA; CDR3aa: CASSLVGGTGGNEQFF; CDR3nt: TGTGCCAGCAGCTTAGTGGGGGGGACAGGGGGCAATGAGCAGTTCTTC
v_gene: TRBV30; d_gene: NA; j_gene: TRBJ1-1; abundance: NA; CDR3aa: CAWSVPSGWGNTEAFF; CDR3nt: TGTGCCTGGAGTGTACCCTCAGGGTGGGGGAACACTGAAGCTTTCTTT
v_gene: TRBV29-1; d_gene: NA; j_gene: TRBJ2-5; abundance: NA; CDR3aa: CSVEDLGDEETQYF; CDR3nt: TGCAGCGTTGAAGATCTGGGCGACGAAGAGACCCAGTACTTC
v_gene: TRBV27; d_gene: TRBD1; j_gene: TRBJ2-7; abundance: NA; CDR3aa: CASSSRDRAYEQYF; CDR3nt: TGTGCCAGCAGTTCTAGGGACAGAGCCTACGAGCAGTACTTC
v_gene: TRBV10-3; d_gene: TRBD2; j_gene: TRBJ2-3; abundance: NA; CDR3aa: CATGLAGVRRDTQYF; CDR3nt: TGTGCCACCGGACTAGCGGGTGTAAGGAGGGATACGCAGTATTTT
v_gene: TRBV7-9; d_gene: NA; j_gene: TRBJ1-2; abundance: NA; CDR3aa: CASAGGAQGYTF; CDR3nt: TGTGCCAGCGCGGGGGGGGCGCAGGGCTACACCTTC
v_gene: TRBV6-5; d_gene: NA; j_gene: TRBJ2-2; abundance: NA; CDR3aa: CASSSGWELFF; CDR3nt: TGTGCCAGCTCCTCAGGCTGGGAGCTGTTTTTT
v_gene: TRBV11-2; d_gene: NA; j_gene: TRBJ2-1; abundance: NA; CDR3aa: CASSFRGERNNEQFF; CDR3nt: TGTGCCAGCAGCTTCCGTGGGGAGAGGAACAATGAGCAGTTCTTC
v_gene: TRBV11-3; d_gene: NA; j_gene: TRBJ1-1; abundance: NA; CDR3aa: CASSLAENTEAFF; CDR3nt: TGTGCCAGCAGTCTAGCGGAGAACACTGAAGCTTTCTTT